This T cell receptor (beta chain) was retrieved from a study of shared clonotypes between healthy human individuals. The wider study: Three plates each covered CD4 naive and memory; CD8 naive two, CD8 memory one.

This CDR3 region has 12 residues. The ends were cut back, 3 bases at V and 10 bases at J, with 12 bases in the middle. Germline V gives CDR1 SGHNT, CDR2 YYREEE (reference sequence). Naive CD45RA+ and memory CD45RA-negative subsets were split from CD4+ cells. Profiled with immunoSEQ multiplex PCR; TCRdb holds only in-frame clones, not every one. The sample carries 1,500,000 or so clones, 97% to 99% recorded once. The genes are TRBV5-4 and TRBJ2-3, with unresolved D. The specimen was naive CD4+ T cells sorted from blood. This sample's subset: CD45RA+ positively selected. This receptor was taken from a man between 25 and 39 years old in good health. The CDR3 spells CASSSELLSQYF. CDR3 sequence (DNA): TGTGCCAGCAGCTCCGAGTTACTATCGCAGTATTTT.